This is a list of T cell receptor beta chains from one sample in a study of shared T cell receptors in the human thymus. Assay: immunoSEQ multiplex PCR; the TCRdb copy retains only in-frame clones and omits some. The sample carries 700,000 or so clones, approximately 83% recorded once. This sample also belongs to another study, concerning human thymus T cells.

Sequencing was performed on thymocytes. The receptors were gathered from a girl under two years old with a congenital heart defect. The CDR3 runs from the conserved cysteine through the conserved F or W. The D gene is left open where the match is weak. The size entry is marked missing in some rows and otherwise reads once, few, many or a size class.

V	J	D	size	CDR3	DNA
TRBV5-6	TRBJ1-6	TRBD1	.	CASSRPGQPLLHF	TGTGCCAGCAGCCGCCCGGGACAGCCCCTTCTCCACTTT
TRBV19	TRBJ1-1	.	.	CASSILGRTNTEAFF	TGTGCCAGTAGTATTTTGGGGAGGACGAACACTGAAGCTTTCTTT
TRBV12-5	TRBJ1-1	.	.	CASGSRGGGGENTEAFF	TGTGCTAGTGGTTCCCGAGGGGGGGGAGGGGAGAACACTGAAGCTTTCTTT
TRBV11-2	TRBJ2-1	TRBD2	.	CASSYVFGGGPYNEQFF	TGTGCCAGCAGTTATGTGTTCGGGGGGGGACCCTACAATGAGCAGTTCTTC
TRBV6-1	TRBJ1-2	TRBD1	.	CASTEGTGVPITF	TGTGCCAGCACGGAGGGGACAGGGGTTCCTATCACCTTC
TRBV11-2	TRBJ1-4	TRBD1	once	CASSLTRTGGNEKLFF	TGTGCCAGCAGCTTAACCAGGACAGGGGGTAATGAAAAACTGTTTTTT
TRBV5-1	TRBJ2-3	.	.	CASSLAAGRCTDTQYF	TGCGCCAGCAGCTTGGCTGCGGGGAGATGCACAGATACGCAGTATTTT
TRBV11-2	TRBJ1-6	.	.	CASSPPVGRGGPNSPLHF	TGTGCCAGCAGCCCCCCGGTCGGCCGCGGGGGCCCGAATTCACCCCTCCACTTT
TRBV10-1	TRBJ2-2	TRBD2	.	CASRAGTSGGSDTGELFF	TGCGCCAGCAGGGCCGGGACTAGCGGGGGATCGGACACCGGGGAGCTGTTTTTT
TRBV25-1	TRBJ1-6	.	once	CASSELQGSTPLHF	TGTGCCAGCAGTGAATTACAGGGTAGTACACCCCTCCACTTT
TRBV9	TRBJ2-1	TRBD1	.	CASSVTGTGPPSSYNEQFF	TGTGCCAGCAGCGTGACCGGGACAGGGCCCCCCTCTTCCTACAATGAGCAGTTCTTC
TRBV10-3	TRBJ1-5	.	.	CAISDEPDQPQHF	TGTGCCATCAGTGACGAGCCCGATCAGCCCCAGCATTTT
TRBV5-6	TRBJ1-3	TRBD1	.	CASSFSTRDRGNTIYF	TGTGCCAGCAGCTTCTCCACCCGGGACAGGGGAAACACCATATATTTT
TRBV19	TRBJ2-3	TRBD1	.	CASSDRTGRTDTQYF	TGTGCCAGTAGTGATCGGACAGGACGCACAGATACGCAGTATTTT
TRBV5-6	TRBJ2-2	TRBD2	.	CASSFQLAASSNTGELFF	TGTGCCAGCAGCTTTCAGCTAGCGGCCAGTTCGAACACCGGGGAGCTGTTTTTT
TRBV28	TRBJ1-1	TRBD1	few	CASSWDRGRDGTEAFF	TGTGCCAGCAGTTGGGACAGGGGGCGGGACGGCACTGAAGCTTTCTTT
TRBV28	TRBJ2-3	TRBD2	.	CASSLWAGGGDTQYF	TGTGCCAGCAGTTTATGGGCGGGGGGCGGAGATACGCAGTATTTT
TRBV4-1	TRBJ1-1	TRBD1	.	CASSQRVDTGDSKRNTEAFF	TGCGCCAGCAGCCAAAGAGTTGATACAGGGGATTCCAAACGGAACACTGAAGCTTTCTTT
TRBV9	TRBJ1-2	.	.	CASSVGGSSYGYTF	TGTGCCAGCAGCGTAGGCGGGAGTTCCTATGGCTACACCTTC
TRBV29-1	TRBJ1-2	TRBD1	few	CSVEEAIGTGASRGYTF	TGCAGCGTTGAAGAAGCGATCGGGACAGGGGCCTCAAGAGGCTACACCTTC
TRBV27	TRBJ2-2	.	.	CASKEDRNTGELFF	TGTGCCAGCAAAGAAGACAGGAACACCGGGGAGCTGTTTTTT
TRBV5-1	TRBJ2-1	.	once	CASSLDPETKDEQFF	TGCGCCAGCAGCTTGGATCCCGAGACAAAGGATGAGCAGTTCTTC
TRBV10-3	TRBJ2-1	TRBD1	.	CAITRQGASEQFF	TGTGCCATCACCAGACAGGGGGCAAGTGAGCAGTTCTTC
TRBV5-6	TRBJ1-2	TRBD1	.	CASSPPRRQGYGYTF	TGTGCCAGCAGCCCCCCAAGGCGACAGGGGTATGGCTACACCTTC
TRBV7-9	TRBJ2-3	TRBD2	.	CASSVTSGGGTDTQYF	TGTGCCAGCAGCGTTACTAGCGGGGGGGGCACAGATACGCAGTATTTT
TRBV11-2	TRBJ2-5	TRBD2	.	CASSLFGPRGVQETQYF	TGTGCCAGCAGCTTATTCGGACCTCGGGGGGTGCAAGAGACCCAGTACTTC
TRBV5-1	TRBJ1-1	TRBD1	.	CASSPNPQQGWVNTEAFF	TGCGCCAGCAGCCCCAACCCTCAACAGGGGTGGGTGAACACTGAAGCTTTCTTT
TRBV10-2	TRBJ1-3	.	.	CASSESTPGSGNTIYF	TGCGCCAGCAGTGAGTCTACCCCAGGCTCTGGAAACACCATATATTTT
TRBV25-1	TRBJ2-3	.	.	CASSSGGGAPWTDTQYF	TGTGCCAGCAGTTCCGGCGGAGGGGCGCCCTGGACAGATACGCAGTATTTT
TRBV6-6	TRBJ1-2	.	.	CASRHNPGLNLYGYTF	TGTGCCAGCAGACATAATCCGGGTCTCAACCTCTATGGCTACACCTTC
TRBV6-5	TRBJ2-7	TRBD1	.	CASIDRTGGTGEQYF	TGTGCCAGCATCGACCGGACAGGGGGTACTGGCGAGCAGTACTTC
TRBV5-8	TRBJ2-7	.	few	CASSLNPREKLAPPDEQYF	TGTGCCAGCAGCCTGAATCCCAGGGAAAAGTTGGCCCCCCCCGACGAGCAGTACTTC
TRBV19	TRBJ1-5	.	.	CASTSPGVYSNQPQHF	TGTGCCAGTACCTCACCGGGAGTCTATAGCAATCAGCCCCAGCATTTT
TRBV19	TRBJ2-2	TRBD2	.	CASSIIAGTEDTGELFF	TGTGCCAGTAGTATAATAGCGGGGACTGAGGACACCGGGGAGCTGTTTTTT
TRBV5-6	TRBJ2-7	TRBD1	.	CASSVVTGTGGYEQYF	TGTGCCAGCAGCGTGGTAACCGGGACAGGGGGGTACGAGCAGTACTTC
TRBV4-1	TRBJ1-3	TRBD1	.	CASSQGGFRQGLNTIYF	TGCGCCAGCAGCCAAGGAGGCTTTCGACAGGGGCTAAACACCATATATTTT
TRBV4-1	TRBJ2-2	TRBD2	.	CASSQARAGANTGELFF	TGCGCCAGCAGCCAAGCCCGAGCGGGGGCCAACACCGGGGAGCTGTTTTTT
TRBV4-3	TRBJ1-4	TRBD1	.	CASRQDRGREKLFF	TGCGCCAGCAGACAGGACAGGGGGCGAGAAAAACTGTTTTTT
TRBV28	TRBJ2-3	TRBD1	.	CASSPPEGARGTDTQYF	TGTGCCAGCAGTCCCCCCGAGGGGGCGCGAGGCACAGATACGCAGTATTTT
TRBV9	TRBJ1-2	TRBD1	once	CASSPQKEGQGRFGYTF	TGTGCCAGCAGCCCGCAAAAGGAGGGACAGGGGAGGTTTGGCTACACCTTC
TRBV30	TRBJ2-1	.	.	CAWSLSGRYNEQFF	TGTGCCTGGAGTCTGAGCGGACGATACAATGAGCAGTTCTTC
TRBV6-5	TRBJ2-1	TRBD2	once	CASSYRTSGGNEQFF	TGTGCCAGCAGTTACCGGACTAGCGGGGGGAATGAGCAGTTCTTC